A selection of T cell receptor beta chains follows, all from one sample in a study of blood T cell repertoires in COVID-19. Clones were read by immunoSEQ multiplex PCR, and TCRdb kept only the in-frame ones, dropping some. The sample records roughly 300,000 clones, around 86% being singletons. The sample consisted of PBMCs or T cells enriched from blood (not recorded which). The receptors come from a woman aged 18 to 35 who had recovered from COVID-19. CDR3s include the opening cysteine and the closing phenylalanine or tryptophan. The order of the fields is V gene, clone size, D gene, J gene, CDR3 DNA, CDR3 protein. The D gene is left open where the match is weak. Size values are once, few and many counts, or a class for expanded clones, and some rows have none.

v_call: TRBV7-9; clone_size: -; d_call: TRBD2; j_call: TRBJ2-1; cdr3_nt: TGTGCCAGCAGCTTACGACTAGCGGAGAATGAGCAGTTCTTC; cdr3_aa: CASSLRLAENEQFF
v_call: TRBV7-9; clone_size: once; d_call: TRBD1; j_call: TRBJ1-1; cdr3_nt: TGTGCCAGTCTCGACGACAGGGGAAGAACTGAAGCTTTCTTT; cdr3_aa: CASLDDRGRTEAFF
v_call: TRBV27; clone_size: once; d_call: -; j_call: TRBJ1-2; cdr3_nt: TGTGCCAGCAGCAGCTACAGGGATTGGGGGGGCTACACCTTC; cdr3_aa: CASSSYRDWGGYTF
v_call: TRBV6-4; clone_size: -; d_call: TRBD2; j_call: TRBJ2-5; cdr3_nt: TGTGCCAGCAGTGCGGGGACTAGCGGCGGTCAAGAGACCCAGTACTTC; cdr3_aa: CASSAGTSGGQETQYF
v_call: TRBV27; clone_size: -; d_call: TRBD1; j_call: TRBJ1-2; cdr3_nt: TGTGCCAGCAGTCCCGGACAGGGGCGTGAGTATGGCTACACCTTC; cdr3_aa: CASSPGQGREYGYTF
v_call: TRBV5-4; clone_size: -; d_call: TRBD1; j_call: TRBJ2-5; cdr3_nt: TGTGCCAGCAGCACGGGACAGACTCAAGAGACCCAGTACTTC; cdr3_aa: CASSTGQTQETQYF
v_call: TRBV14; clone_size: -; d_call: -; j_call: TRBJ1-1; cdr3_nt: TGTGCCAGCGAGGGACATCCGAACACTGAAGCTTTCTTT; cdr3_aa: CASEGHPNTEAFF
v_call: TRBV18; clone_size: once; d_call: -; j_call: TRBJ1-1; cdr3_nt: TGTGCCAGCTCACTCAGGTACACTGAAGCTTTCTTT; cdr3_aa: CASSLRYTEAFF
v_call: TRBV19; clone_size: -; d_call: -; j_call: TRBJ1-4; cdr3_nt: TGTGCCAGTAGAGAGTCAACTAATGAAAAACTGTTTTTT; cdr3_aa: CASRESTNEKLFF
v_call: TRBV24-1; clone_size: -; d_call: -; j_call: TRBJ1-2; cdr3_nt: TGTGCCACCAGTGATTTGGGGCGAGACTATGGCTACACCTTC; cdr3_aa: CATSDLGRDYGYTF
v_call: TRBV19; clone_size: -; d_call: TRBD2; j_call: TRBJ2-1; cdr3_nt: TGTGCCAGTAGTCGGACTAGCGGGACGACCTACAATGAGCAGTTCTTC; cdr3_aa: CASSRTSGTTYNEQFF
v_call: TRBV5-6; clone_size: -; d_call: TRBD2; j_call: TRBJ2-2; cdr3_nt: TGTGCCAGCAGCTTTCGGACTAGCGGGACTACGAAGAACACCGGGGAGCTGTTTTTT; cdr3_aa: CASSFRTSGTTKNTGELFF
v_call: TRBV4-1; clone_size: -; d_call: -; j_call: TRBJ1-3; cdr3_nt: TGCGCCAGCAGCTTTGAAGAGGCTGGAAACACCATATATTTT; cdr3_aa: CASSFEEAGNTIYF
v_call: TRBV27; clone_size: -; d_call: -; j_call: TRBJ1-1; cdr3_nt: TGTGCCACTGGGGGGATACTGAACACTGAAGCTTTCTTT; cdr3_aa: CATGGILNTEAFF
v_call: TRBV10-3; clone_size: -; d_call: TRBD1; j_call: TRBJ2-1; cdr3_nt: TGTGCCATCAGGGACAGGGGAGACGACAATGAGCAGTTCTTC; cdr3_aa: CAIRDRGDDNEQFF
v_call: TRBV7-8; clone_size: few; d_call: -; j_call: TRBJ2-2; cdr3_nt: TGTGCCAGCAGCTTACAGGGGAGGGACACCGGGGAGCTGTTTTTT; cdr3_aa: CASSLQGRDTGELFF
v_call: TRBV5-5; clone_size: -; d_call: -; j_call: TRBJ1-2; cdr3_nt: TGTGCCAGCAGCTTGCGCTGGACAGCCGAAAGAGGCTACACCTTC; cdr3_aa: CASSLRWTAERGYTF
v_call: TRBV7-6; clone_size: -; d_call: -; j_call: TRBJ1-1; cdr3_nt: TGTGCCAGCAGCCTAATGGGGGCTATGAACACTGAAGCTTTCTTT; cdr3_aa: CASSLMGAMNTEAFF
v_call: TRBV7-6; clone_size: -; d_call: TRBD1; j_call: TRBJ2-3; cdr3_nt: TGTGCCAGCAGCTTAGATCCCCCAGGGGGCCAGGATACGCAGTATTTT; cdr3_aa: CASSLDPPGGQDTQYF
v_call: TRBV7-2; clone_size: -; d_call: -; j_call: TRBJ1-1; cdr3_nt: TGTGCCAGCAGCGCCTACAGGGCCGGGTACACTGAAGCTTTCTTT; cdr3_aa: CASSAYRAGYTEAFF
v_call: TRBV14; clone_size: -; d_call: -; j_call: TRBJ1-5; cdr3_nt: TGTGCCAGCAGCCCGTTTACCGAGGCGAGCAATCAGCCCCAGCATTTT; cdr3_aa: CASSPFTEASNQPQHF
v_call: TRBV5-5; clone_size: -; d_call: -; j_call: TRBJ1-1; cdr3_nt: TGTGCCAGCAGCTTGGGACTAACCGAAGCTTTCTTT; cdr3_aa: CASSLGLTEAFF
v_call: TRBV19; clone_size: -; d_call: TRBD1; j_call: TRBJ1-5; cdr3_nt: TGTGCCAGTAGTACGACAGGGCTAGTTAATCAGCCCCAGCATTTT; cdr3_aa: CASSTTGLVNQPQHF
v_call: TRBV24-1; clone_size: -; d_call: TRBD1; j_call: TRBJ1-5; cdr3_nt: TGTGCCACCAGTGAGACAGGGCCCTTGAGGACCCAGCATTTT; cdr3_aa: CATSETGPLRTQHF
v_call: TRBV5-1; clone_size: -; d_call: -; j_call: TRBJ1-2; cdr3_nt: TGCGCCAGCAGCTGGGAACAGGGAGATGGCTACACCTTC; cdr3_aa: CASSWEQGDGYTF
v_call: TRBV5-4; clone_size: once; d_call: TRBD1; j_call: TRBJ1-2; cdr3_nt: TGTGCCAGCAGCCCTGGACAGGGAGGGGCTGGCTACACCTTC; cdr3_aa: CASSPGQGGAGYTF
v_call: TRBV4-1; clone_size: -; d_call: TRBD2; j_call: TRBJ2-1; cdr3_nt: TGCGCCAGCAGCCAAGTTAGCGGGAGGGACCATGAGCAGTTCTTC; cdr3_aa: CASSQVSGRDHEQFF
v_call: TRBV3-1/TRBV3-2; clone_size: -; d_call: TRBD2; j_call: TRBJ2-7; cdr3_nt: TGTGCCAGCAGCCAATCGGCTAGCGGGGGGGCCTGGTACGAGCAGTACTTC; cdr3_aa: CASSQSASGGAWYEQYF
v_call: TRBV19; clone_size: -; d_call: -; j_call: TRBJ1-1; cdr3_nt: TGTGCCAGTAAAACAGGGCTCACTGAAGCTTTCTTT; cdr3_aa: CASKTGLTEAFF
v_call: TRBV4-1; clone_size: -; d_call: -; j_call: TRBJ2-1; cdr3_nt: TGCGCCAGCAGCCAAGAACAGGGTACCTACAATGAGCAGTTCTTC; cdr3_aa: CASSQEQGTYNEQFF
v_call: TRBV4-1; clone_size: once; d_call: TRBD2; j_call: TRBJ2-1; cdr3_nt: TGCGCCAGCAGCCAAGTGGGACTAGTATACAATGAGCAGTTCTTC; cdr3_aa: CASSQVGLVYNEQFF
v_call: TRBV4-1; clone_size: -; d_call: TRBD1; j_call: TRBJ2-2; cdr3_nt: TGCGCCAGCAGGCAACCGGGACAGGGCGCCGGGGAGCTGTTTTTT; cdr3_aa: CASRQPGQGAGELFF
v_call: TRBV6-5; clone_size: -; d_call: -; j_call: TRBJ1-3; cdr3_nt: TGTGCCAGCAGTCAAACAGGAAACACCATATATTTT; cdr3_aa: CASSQTGNTIYF
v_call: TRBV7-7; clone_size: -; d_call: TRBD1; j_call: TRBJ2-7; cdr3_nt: TGTGCCAGCAGCTTACGAGGGGGCAGCTCCTACGAGCAGTACTTC; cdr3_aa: CASSLRGGSSYEQYF
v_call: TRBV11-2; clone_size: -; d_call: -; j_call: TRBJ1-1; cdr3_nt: TGTGCCAGCAGCTTAGATAGGCAGAGTGACATGAACACTGAAGCTTTCTTT; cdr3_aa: CASSLDRQSDMNTEAFF
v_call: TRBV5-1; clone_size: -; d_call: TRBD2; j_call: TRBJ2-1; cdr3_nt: TGCGCCAGCAGCTTGGAGGGGACTAGCGGCAATGAGCAGTTCTTC; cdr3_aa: CASSLEGTSGNEQFF
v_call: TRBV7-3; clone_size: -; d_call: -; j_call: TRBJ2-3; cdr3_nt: TGTGCCAGCAGCGAAAGGTCATGGCCAGGGCTTAGCACAGATACGCAGTATTTT; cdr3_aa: CASSERSWPGLSTDTQYF
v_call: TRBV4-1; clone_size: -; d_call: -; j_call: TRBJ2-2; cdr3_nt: TGCGCCAGCAGCCCCGGGAGCACCGGGGAGCTGTTTTTT; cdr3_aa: CASSPGSTGELFF
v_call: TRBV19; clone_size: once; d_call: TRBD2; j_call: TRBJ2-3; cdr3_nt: TGTGCCAGTTCCGGACTAGCCACTATCACAGATACGCAGTATTTT; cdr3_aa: CASSGLATITDTQYF
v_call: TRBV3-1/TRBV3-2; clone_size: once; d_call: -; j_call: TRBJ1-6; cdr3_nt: TGTGCCAGCAGCCAGACCAGGGACTATAATTCACCCCTCCACTTT; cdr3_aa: CASSQTRDYNSPLHF
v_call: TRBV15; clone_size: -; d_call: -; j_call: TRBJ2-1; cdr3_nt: TGTGCCACCAGTACCCGGGACAATGAGCAGTTCTTC; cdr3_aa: CATSTRDNEQFF
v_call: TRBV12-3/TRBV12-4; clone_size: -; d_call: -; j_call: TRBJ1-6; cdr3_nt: TGTGCCAGCGTCAAGCAGTCCCGTAGCCCCCTCCACTTT; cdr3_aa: CASVKQSRSPLHF
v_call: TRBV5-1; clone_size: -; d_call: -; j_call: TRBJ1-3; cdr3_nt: TGCGCCAGCAGCTCTCAGGGCCACTCTGGAAACACCATATATTTT; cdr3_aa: CASSSQGHSGNTIYF
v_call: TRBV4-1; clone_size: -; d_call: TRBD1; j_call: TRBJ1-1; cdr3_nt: TGCGCCAGCAGCCAGGGACCGGGACAGTTGAACACTGAAGCTTTCTTT; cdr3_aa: CASSQGPGQLNTEAFF
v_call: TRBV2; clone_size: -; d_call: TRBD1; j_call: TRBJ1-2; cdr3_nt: TGTGCCAGCCCTAGGGACAGTGACTATGGCTACACCTTC; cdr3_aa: CASPRDSDYGYTF
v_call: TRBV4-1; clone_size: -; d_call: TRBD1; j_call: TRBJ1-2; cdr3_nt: TGCGCCAGCAGCCATCCGGGACAGGGGATTCCTAACTATGGCTACACCTTC; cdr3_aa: CASSHPGQGIPNYGYTF
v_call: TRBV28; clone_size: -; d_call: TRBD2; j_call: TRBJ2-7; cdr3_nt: TGTGCCAGCGGACTAGCGGGAATGGGCGAGCAGTACTTC; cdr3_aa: CASGLAGMGEQYF
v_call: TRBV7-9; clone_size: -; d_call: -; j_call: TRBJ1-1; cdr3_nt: TGTGCCAGCAGCTTATCGCGGGCCGCGAACACTGAAGCTTTCTTT; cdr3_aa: CASSLSRAANTEAFF
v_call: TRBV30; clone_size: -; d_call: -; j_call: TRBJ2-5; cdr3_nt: TGTGCCTGGAGTGTAGGGGGGGCTGGGGAGACCCAGTACTTC; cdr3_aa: CAWSVGGAGETQYF
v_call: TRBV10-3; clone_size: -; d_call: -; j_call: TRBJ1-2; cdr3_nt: TGTGCCATCAGTGAGTCAGTACAGGGTTATGGCTACACCTTC; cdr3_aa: CAISESVQGYGYTF
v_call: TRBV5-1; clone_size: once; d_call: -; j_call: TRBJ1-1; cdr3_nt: TGCGCCAGCAGCTTGGAGGGCAGGGTGACTGAAGCTTTCTTT; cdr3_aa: CASSLEGRVTEAFF
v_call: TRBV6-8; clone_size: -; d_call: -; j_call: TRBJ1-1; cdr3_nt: TGTGCCAGCAGTTTCGGGGAGAACACTGAAGCTTTCTTT; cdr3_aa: CASSFGENTEAFF
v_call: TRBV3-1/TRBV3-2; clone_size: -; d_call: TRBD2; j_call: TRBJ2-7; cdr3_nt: TGTGCCAGCAGCCTGCGGACTAGCGGGAGTTACGAGCAGTACTTC; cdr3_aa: CASSLRTSGSYEQYF
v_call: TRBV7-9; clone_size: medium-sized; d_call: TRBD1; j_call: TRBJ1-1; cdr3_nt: TGTGCCAGCAGCTTAGAGGGGGCGCCTGAAGCTTTCTTT; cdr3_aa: CASSLEGAPEAFF
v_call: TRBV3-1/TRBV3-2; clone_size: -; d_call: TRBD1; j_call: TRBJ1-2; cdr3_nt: TGTGCCAGCAAATCAGCAGGGGGCTATGGCTACACCTTC; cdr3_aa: CASKSAGGYGYTF
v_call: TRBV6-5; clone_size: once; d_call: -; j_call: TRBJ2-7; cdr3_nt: TGTGCCAGCAGTTACGCAGGGTCCCACGAGCAGTACTTC; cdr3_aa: CASSYAGSHEQYF
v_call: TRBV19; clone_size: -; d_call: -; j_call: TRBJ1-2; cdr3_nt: TGTGCCAGTAACGAGGATTACCTAGCTAACTATGGCTACACCTTC; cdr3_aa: CASNEDYLANYGYTF